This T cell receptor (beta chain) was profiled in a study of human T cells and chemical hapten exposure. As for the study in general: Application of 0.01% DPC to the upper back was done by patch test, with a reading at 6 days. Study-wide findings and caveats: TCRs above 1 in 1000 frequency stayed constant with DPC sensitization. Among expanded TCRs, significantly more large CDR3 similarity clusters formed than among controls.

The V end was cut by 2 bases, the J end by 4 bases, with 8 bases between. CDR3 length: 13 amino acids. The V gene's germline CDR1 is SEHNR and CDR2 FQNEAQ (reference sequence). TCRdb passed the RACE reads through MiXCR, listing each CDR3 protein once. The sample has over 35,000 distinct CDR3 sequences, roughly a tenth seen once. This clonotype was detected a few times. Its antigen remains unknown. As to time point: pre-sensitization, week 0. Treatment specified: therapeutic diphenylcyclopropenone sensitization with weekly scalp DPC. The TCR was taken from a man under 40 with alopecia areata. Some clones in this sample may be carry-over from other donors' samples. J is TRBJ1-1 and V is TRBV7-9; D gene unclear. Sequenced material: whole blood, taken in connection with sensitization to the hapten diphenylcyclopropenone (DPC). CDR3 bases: TGTGCCAGCAGCTTAATGGGAGGCACTGAAGCTTTCTTT. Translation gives CASSLMGGTEAFF.